The sequence of this T cell receptor beta chain was determined in a study of blood T cell repertoires in COVID-19. CDR1 is LNHDA, CDR2 SQIVND, per germline (reference sequence). The CDR3 totals 17 residues. The V and J ends lost 5 bases and 6 bases, in that order; junction bases with no gene match: 10. Using immunoSEQ multiplex PCR, the repertoire was profiled, and TCRdb retains in-frame clones only, with some absent. The sample includes fewer than 150,000 clones, around four fifths seen only once; the top ten take 9.5% to 12%. The TCR was taken from a man in his sixties who had recovered from COVID-19. The V gene is TRBV19, the J gene TRBJ2-1; 13 nucleotides match TRBD2. Sample: peripheral blood. The CDR3 DNA is TGTGCCAGTAGTGATCGCAAAAGACTAGCGGGAGGCAATGAGCAGTTCTTC. This translates into CASSDRKRLAGGNEQFF.